The present T cell receptor (beta chain) was sequenced within a study of blood T cells in healthy people across ages. A second PCR of about 7 to 12 cycles used a sample-barcoded 5' primer and a J-beta primer mix. TCRdb reanalysed the 5' RACE reads using MiXCR and keeps one entry per CDR3 protein. The table shows about 1,500,000 distinct CDR3 sequences, with 28% occurring only once. Input material: blood. The sequence was obtained from a woman aged 30 to 39 in good health.

The CDR3 is CASSQIGKETQYF. The CDR3, as DNA: TGCGCCAGCAGCCAAATAGGGAAAGAGACCCAGTACTTC. This rearrangement joins TRBV4-1 to TRBJ2-5; D gene ambiguous. The germline V and J ends were trimmed by 2 bases and 3 bases, with 7 bases remaining between them. CDR3 size: 13 residues. Per the germline V gene, CDR1 is MGHRA and CDR2 is YSYEKL.